This T cell receptor beta chain was retrieved from a study of T-cell reconstitution after alpha-beta-depleted transplantation in children. Study findings and constraints: It was reported that alpha-beta T cells came from several hundred expanded graft clones (about two months after transplant). Counts and diversity of T cells one year after transplant came mostly from newly produced T cells. The high TCRbeta diversity at day 60 in some patients came from surviving recipient T cells and thymic progenitors.

Unique molecular identifiers were used in preparing the TCRbeta library. TCRdb reanalysed the PCR reads using MiXCR and keeps one entry per CDR3 protein. The sample lists around 230,000 distinct CDR3 sequences; approximately 19% were seen once. As for this clonotype: The antigen remains undetermined.

V lost 4 bases, J lost 0 bases, and 9 bases lay in between. The CDR3 has 14 residues. Looked up from germline, CDR1 is SGHVS and CDR2 is FNYEAQ. The chain links TRBV7-6 to TRBJ2-5; a possible D gene is TRBD1 (5 bases). The sequence came from a male patient aged 2-15 years who had a stem cell transplant for acute lymphoblastic leukemia, so the T cells may come from the graft donor. Here the sequenced sample was PBMCs, mostly from graft donor cells, taken 360 days after TCRalphabeta/CD19-depleted stem cell transplant. CDR3: CASSSRDYQETQYF. The CDR3 nucleotides read TGTGCCAGCAGCTCCAGGGATTACCAAGAGACCCAGTACTTC. The whole variable domain, remainder taken from reference TRBV7-6 and TRBJ2-5, is GAGVSQSPRYKVTKRGQDVALRCDPISGHVSLYWYRQALGQGPEFLTYFNYEAQQDKSGLPNDRFSAERPEGSISTLTIQRTEQRDSAMYRCASSSRDYQETQYFGPGTRLLVL.